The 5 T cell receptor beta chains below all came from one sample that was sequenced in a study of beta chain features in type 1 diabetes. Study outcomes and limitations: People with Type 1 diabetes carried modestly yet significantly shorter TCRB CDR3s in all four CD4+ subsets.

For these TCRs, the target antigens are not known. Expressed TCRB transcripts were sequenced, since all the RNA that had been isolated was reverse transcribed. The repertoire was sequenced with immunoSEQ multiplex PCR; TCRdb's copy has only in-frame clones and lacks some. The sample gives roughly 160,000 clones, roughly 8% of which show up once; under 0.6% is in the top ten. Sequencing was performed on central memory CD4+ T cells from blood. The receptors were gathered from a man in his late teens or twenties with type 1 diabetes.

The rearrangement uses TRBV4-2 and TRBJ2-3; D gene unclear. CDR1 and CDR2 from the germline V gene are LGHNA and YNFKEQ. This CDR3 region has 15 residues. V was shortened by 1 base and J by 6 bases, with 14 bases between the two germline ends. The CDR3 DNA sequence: TGTGCCAGCAGCCAAGTTGATTCAGGTTCGGATACGCAGTATTTT. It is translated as CASSQVDSGSDTQYF.

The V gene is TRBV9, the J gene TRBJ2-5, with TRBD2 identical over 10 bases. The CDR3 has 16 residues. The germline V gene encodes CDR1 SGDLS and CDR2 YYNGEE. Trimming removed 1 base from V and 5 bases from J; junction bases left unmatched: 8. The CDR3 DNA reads TGTGCCAGCAGCGTAAGCGGGAGGGGCGGAGGGGAGACCCAGTACTTC. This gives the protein CASSVSGRGGGETQYF.

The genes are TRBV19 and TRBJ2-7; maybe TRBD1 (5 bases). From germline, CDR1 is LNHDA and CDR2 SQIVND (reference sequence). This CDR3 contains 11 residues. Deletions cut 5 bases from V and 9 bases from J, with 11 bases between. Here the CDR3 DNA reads TGTGCCAGTAGTCTCGTGGGGCGGCAGTACTTC. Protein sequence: CASSLVGRQYF.

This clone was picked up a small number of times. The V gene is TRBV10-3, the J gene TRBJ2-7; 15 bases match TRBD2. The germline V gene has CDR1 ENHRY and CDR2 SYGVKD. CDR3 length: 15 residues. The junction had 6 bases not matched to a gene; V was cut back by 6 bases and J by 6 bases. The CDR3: CAISPGLAGGGEQYF. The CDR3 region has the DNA TGTGCCATCAGCCCGGGACTAGCGGGAGGTGGCGAGCAGTACTTC.

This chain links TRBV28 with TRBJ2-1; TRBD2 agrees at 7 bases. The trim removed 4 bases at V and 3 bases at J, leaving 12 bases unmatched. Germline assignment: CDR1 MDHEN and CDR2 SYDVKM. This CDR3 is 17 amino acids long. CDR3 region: CASSSAGGGNFYNEQFF. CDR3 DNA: TGTGCCAGCAGTTCCGCGGGCGGGGGTAATTTCTACAATGAGCAGTTCTTC.